This TCR beta chain was recorded in a study of T cells after yellow fever vaccination. Study-wide findings and caveats: The CD4 and CD8 compartments had a small share of their clonotypes in common. Abundant clonotypes from the bulk population could get into FACS-sorted repertoires as contaminants. Boosting was followed by the reappearance of most primary-vaccination clones (approximately 95% CD4, 88% CD8).

They built TCR cDNA with 5'RACE template switching, a step that put in a universal primer site and UMIs. TCRdb re-analysed the 5' RACE reads in MiXCR, keeping a single row per CDR3 protein. The data contain 450,000 to 550,000 distinct CDR3 sequences, 21% of them singletons. The junction had 11 bases not matched to a gene; V was cut back by 7 bases and J by 8 bases. Germline CDR1 SQVTM, CDR2 ANQGSEA. This CDR3 region has 13 residues. A remark on this clonotype: Its antigen is not known.

The sample consisted of PBMCs, taken less than 25 days after the first yellow fever vaccination. The TCR comes from a man aged 18 to 30 who received the YFV17D yellow fever vaccine. This chain uses TRBV29-1 with TRBJ1-2; 9 bases align to TRBD1. CDR3 protein: CSARDRVFGGYTF. Here the CDR3 DNA reads TGCAGCGCCCGGGACAGGGTCTTCGGCGGCTACACCTTC. The full variable domain, rest sourced from reference TRBV29-1 and TRBJ1-2, is SAVISQKPSRDICQRGTSLTIQCQVDSQVTMMFWYRQQPGQSLTLIATANQGSEATYESGFVIDKFPISRPNLTFSTLTVSNMSPEDSSIYLCSARDRVFGGYTFGSGTRLTVV.